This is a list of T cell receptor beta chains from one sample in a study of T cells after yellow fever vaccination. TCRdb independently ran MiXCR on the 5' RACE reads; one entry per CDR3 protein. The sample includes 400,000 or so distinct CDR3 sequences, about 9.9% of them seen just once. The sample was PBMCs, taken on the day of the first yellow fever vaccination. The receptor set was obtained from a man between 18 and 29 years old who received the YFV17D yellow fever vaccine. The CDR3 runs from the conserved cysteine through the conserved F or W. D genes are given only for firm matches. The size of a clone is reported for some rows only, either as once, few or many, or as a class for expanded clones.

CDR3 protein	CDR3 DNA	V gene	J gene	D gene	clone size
CASSLAEYGEQYF	TGCGCCAGCAGCTTGGCAGAGTACGGCGAGCAGTACTTC	TRBV5-1	TRBJ2-7	NA	NA
CASSLVGTSGAYNEQFF	TGTGCCAGCAGCTTAGTAGGGACTAGCGGGGCCTACAATGAGCAGTTCTTC	TRBV11-2	TRBJ2-1	TRBD2	few
CSARDDREYTGELFF	TGCAGTGCTAGAGACGACAGGGAGTACACCGGGGAGCTGTTTTTT	TRBV20-1	TRBJ2-2	TRBD1	few
CASSLRGQGKGGELFF	TGTGCCAGCAGTTTACGCGGACAGGGGAAGGGCGGGGAGCTGTTTTTT	TRBV12-3/TRBV12-4	TRBJ2-2	TRBD1	NA
CASSQGTSEVQETQYF	TGCGCCAGCAGCCAGGGGACTAGCGAAGTCCAAGAGACCCAGTACTTC	TRBV4-1	TRBJ2-5	TRBD2	NA
CASSPRGLGQPQHF	TGTGCCAGTAGTCCCAGGGGGCTGGGTCAGCCCCAGCATTTT	TRBV19	TRBJ1-5	TRBD1	many
CASSLVGRGTYEQYF	TGCGCCAGCAGCTTGGTGGGGAGGGGCACCTACGAGCAGTACTTC	TRBV5-1	TRBJ2-7	TRBD2	NA
CATSSLGTSGGKNTGELFF	TGTGCCACCAGCTCCCTGGGGACTAGCGGGGGGAAGAACACCGGGGAGCTGTTTTTT	TRBV15	TRBJ2-2	TRBD2	many
CSARAGGRQPQHF	TGCAGTGCTAGAGCGGGGGGCCGTCAGCCCCAGCATTTT	TRBV20-1	TRBJ1-5	NA	NA
CSAGDGGRRLGETQYF	TGCAGTGCGGGGGACGGGGGTAGGAGGTTGGGAGAGACCCAGTACTTC	TRBV20-1	TRBJ2-5	NA	NA
CASSEYAGGRGYTF	TGTGCCAGCAGTGAATATGCCGGGGGCCGTGGCTACACCTTC	TRBV25-1	TRBJ1-2	NA	few
CSARDRRVYQPQHF	TGCAGTGCTAGAGATCGCAGGGTCTATCAGCCCCAGCATTTT	TRBV20-1	TRBJ1-5	NA	few
CSAGANNPHGYTF	TGCAGTGCTGGGGCCAACAACCCCCATGGCTACACCTTC	TRBV20-1	TRBJ1-2	NA	NA
CASSFTSGGSYNEQFF	TGCGCCAGCAGCTTCACTAGCGGTGGCTCCTACAATGAGCAGTTCTTC	TRBV5-1	TRBJ2-1	TRBD2	few
CSATGGGEKLFF	TGCAGCGCGACAGGGGGAGGCGAAAAACTGTTTTTT	TRBV29-1	TRBJ1-4	TRBD1	few
CASSQGPGGETQYF	TGTGCCAGCAGCCAAGGACCGGGCGGAGAGACCCAGTACTTC	TRBV7-6	TRBJ2-5	NA	NA
CASSLEWGSPQHF	TGTGCCAGCAGCTTAGAATGGGGATCTCCCCAGCATTTT	TRBV7-2	TRBJ1-5	NA	few
CASTLWGEETQYF	TGTGCCAGCACCCTTTGGGGGGAAGAGACCCAGTACTTC	TRBV5-4	TRBJ2-5	NA	NA
CASSSPREIGANVLTF	TGTGCCAGCAGTAGCCCCAGGGAAATTGGGGCCAACGTCCTGACTTTC	TRBV6-1	TRBJ2-6	NA	few
CASAQGRFRSEQYF	TGTGCTAGTGCCCAGGGCAGGTTTCGCTCCGAGCAGTACTTC	TRBV12-5	TRBJ2-7	NA	few
CASSLGNDVAKNIQYF	TGCGCCAGCAGCTTGGGAAATGACGTAGCCAAAAACATTCAGTACTTC	TRBV5-1	TRBJ2-4	NA	few
CATSDSGGGCNSPLHF	TGTGCCACCAGTGATTCGGGGGGCGGTTGTAATTCACCCCTCCACTTT	TRBV24-1	TRBJ1-6	NA	NA
CASSLAEGSEAFF	TGTGCCAGCAGCTTAGCGGAAGGTTCTGAAGCTTTCTTT	TRBV7-2	TRBJ1-1	NA	NA
CASTRGRPQETQYF	TGTGCCAGCACCCGAGGACGCCCTCAAGAGACCCAGTACTTC	TRBV13	TRBJ2-5	NA	few
CASSQTGGTDTQYF	TGTGCCAGCAGCCAGACGGGAGGCACAGATACGCAGTATTTT	TRBV7-3	TRBJ2-3	NA	few
CASSAFSSGGYNEQFF	TGTGCCAGCAGCGCATTTTCTAGCGGGGGCTACAATGAGCAGTTCTTC	TRBV9	TRBJ2-1	TRBD2	NA
CASSVTSGAGELFF	TGTGCTAGCAGCGTAACTAGCGGCGCCGGGGAGCTGTTTTTT	TRBV7-7	TRBJ2-2	TRBD2	many
CSVDGQGETQYF	TGCAGCGTTGATGGACAGGGAGAGACCCAGTACTTC	TRBV29-1	TRBJ2-5	TRBD1	NA
CASSLPGRTSTDTQYF	TGCGCCAGCAGCTTACCGGGACGGACTAGCACAGATACGCAGTATTTT	TRBV5-1	TRBJ2-3	NA	many
CCAIGPAGLVWNEQFF	TGCTGTGCTATAGGCCCAGCGGGGTTGGTCTGGAATGAGCAGTTCTTC	TRBV20-1	TRBJ2-1	TRBD2	NA
CASSESRTSGALGTDTQYF	TGTGCCAGCAGTGAATCGAGGACTAGCGGGGCGCTAGGCACAGATACGCAGTATTTT	TRBV25-1	TRBJ2-3	TRBD2	NA
CASSLIGDLSTDTQYF	TGCGCCAGCAGCTTGATCGGTGACCTTAGCACAGATACGCAGTATTTT	TRBV5-1	TRBJ2-3	NA	NA
CASSPEQRGGTQYF	TGTGCCAGCAGCCCCGAACAGCGGGGGGGGACCCAGTACTTC	TRBV7-9	TRBJ2-5	TRBD2	NA
CASSRGEGFNYGYTF	TGCGCCAGCAGCAGGGGGGAAGGGTTTAACTATGGCTACACCTTC	TRBV5-1	TRBJ1-2	NA	few
CASSLEGQGVDQPQHF	TGCGCCAGCAGCTTGGAGGGACAGGGGGTGGATCAGCCCCAGCATTTT	TRBV5-1	TRBJ1-5	TRBD1	few
CASSLLPGPQFF	TGTGCCAGCAGCCTCTTGCCGGGACCTCAGTTCTTC	TRBV4-2	TRBJ2-1	NA	few
CASIPGGVYNEQFF	TGTGCCAGCATCCCTGGAGGCGTCTACAATGAGCAGTTCTTC	TRBV7-2	TRBJ2-1	NA	NA
CASSQGGRTTPDTQYF	TGTGCCAGCAGCCAAGGAGGGAGGACCACCCCCGATACGCAGTATTTT	TRBV4-2	TRBJ2-3	NA	NA
CSARLSGGNYNEQFF	TGCAGTGCTAGACTCAGCGGGGGGAATTACAATGAGCAGTTCTTC	TRBV20-1	TRBJ2-1	TRBD2	NA
CASILGIRGGNTEAFF	TGTGCCAGCATCTTAGGGATCAGGGGCGGGAACACTGAAGCTTTCTTT	TRBV27	TRBJ1-1	NA	few
CSARDLGELFF	TGCAGTGCTAGAGATCTAGGGGAGCTGTTTTTT	TRBV20-1	TRBJ2-2	NA	many
CASRPGRALSYEQYF	TGTGCCAGCAGACCCGGAAGGGCCCTTTCCTACGAGCAGTACTTC	TRBV5-4	TRBJ2-7	NA	NA
CASRPGDLASSPLHF	TGCGCCAGCAGGCCCGGGGACTTAGCCAGTTCACCCCTCCACTTT	TRBV5-1	TRBJ1-6	NA	NA
CASSGGSYNEQFF	TGCGCCAGCTCGGGGGGGTCCTACAATGAGCAGTTCTTC	TRBV4-1	TRBJ2-1	TRBD2	NA
CFAWTSGSTDTQYF	TGCTTTGCTTGGACTAGCGGGAGCACAGATACGCAGTATTTT	TRBV20-1	TRBJ2-3	TRBD2	NA
CASSRVDNEQFF	TGTGCCAGCAGCCGCGTGGACAATGAGCAGTTCTTC	TRBV11-2	TRBJ2-1	NA	NA
CASIRGAANTGELFF	TGTGCCAGTATCAGGGGGGCGGCGAACACCGGGGAGCTGTTTTTT	TRBV19	TRBJ2-2	NA	NA
CASSLGSRRWETQYF	TGTGCCAGCAGTTTAGGCAGCAGGAGGTGGGAGACCCAGTACTTC	TRBV27	TRBJ2-5	NA	NA
CASSFSGTGGTEAFF	TGCGCCAGCAGCTTCTCCGGGACAGGAGGCACTGAAGCTTTCTTT	TRBV5-1	TRBJ1-1	TRBD1	many